One sample yielded the 18 T cell receptor beta chains listed below, sequenced in a study of shared clonotypes between healthy human individuals (TCRdb year 2020). Library creation used the immunoSEQ multiplex PCR assay. Sourced from immuneACCESS, this table was stored by TCRdb with only in-frame sequences that have V and J called. A share of the clones is absent; for the studies checked, an unresolved V gene accounts for under half, and the remainder has no known explanation. This sample has about 2.1 million clones in its table, and more than 85% of those were observed once. The ten largest clonotypes hold 1.5% to 2% of the sample. CD8 naive samples consisted of CD45RO-negative cells that were positively selected for CCR7, yielding a CD45RA+CCR7+ population without TemRA cells. Sequenced sample: naive CD8+ T cells from PBMCs. Taken with the paper, the label for cell subset or site translates to: CD45RA+CCR7+. Receptor source: a man younger than 35 in good health. Some clones in this sample may be carry-over from other donors' samples.

The rearrangement links TRBV11-2 to TRBJ2-1; 7 positions agree with TRBD2. This CDR3 spans 17 amino acids. The germline V gene has CDR1 SGHAT and CDR2 FQNNGV. V gave up 1 base and J gave up 1 base; unmatched junction bases: 7. The CDR3 DNA reads as TGTGCCAGCAGCTTAGGGGTCGGCGGGAGATCCTACAATGAGCAGTTCTTC. Encoded protein: CASSLGVGGRSYNEQFF.

The chain is built from TRBV29-1 and TRBJ2-5; D is possibly TRBD1 or TRBD2 (5 bases each). This CDR3 has 12 amino acids. The V end was cut by 4 bases, the J end by 4 bases, with 10 bases between. Germline V CDR1 and CDR2: SQVTM, ANQGSEA. CDR3 nucleotide sequence: TGCAGCGTTGCAGCAGGGAGAGAGACCCAGTACTTC. Protein product: CSVAAGRETQYF.

This sequence joins TRBV19 and TRBJ2-7; unclear D gene. V lost 5 bases and J lost 6, with 14 bases in between. CDR3 length equals 13 residues. CDR1 and CDR2 (germline): LNHDA, SQIVND (reference sequence). The CDR3 nucleotides are TGTGCCAGTAGTCCCTCCGGAGCTGGCGAGCAGTACTTC. Its translation is CASSPSGAGEQYF.

The chain employs TRBV5-1 and TRBJ2-7; no firm D call. Trimming took 3 bases from V and 2 from J, leaving 15 bases between them. Germline values: CDR1 SGHRS, CDR2 YFSETQ. CDR3 size: 15 residues. The CDR3 region has the DNA TGCGCCAGCAGCTCCGCAGGAGAGACAACCTACGAGCAGTACTTC. Protein sequence: CASSSAGETTYEQYF. Full variable domain (missing parts from reference TRBV5-1 and TRBJ2-7): KAGVTQTPRYLIKTRGQQVTLSCSPISGHRSVSWYQQTPGQGLQFLFEYFSETQRNKGNFPGRFSGRQFSNSRSEMNVSTLELGDSALYLCASSSAGETTYEQYFGPGTRLTVT.

Note on this clone: Within the sample, other DNA sequences also encode this same CDR3. The chain couples TRBV6-5 to TRBJ2-1; 8 nucleotides match TRBD2. In germline, CDR1 is MNHEY, CDR2 SVGAGI. There are 15 residues in the CDR3. Trimming cost V 6 bases and J 0 bases; bases outside gene matches: 4. CDR3 DNA sequence: TGTGCCAGCAGCCCCAGCGGGAGCTCCTACAATGAGCAGTTCTTC. Its translation: CASSPSGSSYNEQFF.

The rearrangement links TRBV11-2 to TRBJ2-2; D is uncertain. The CDR3 is 11 residues long. Per germline, CDR1 SGHAT and CDR2 FQNNGV. The CDR3 is CATPLDGELFF. The CDR3 nucleotides read TGTGCGACTCCACTCGACGGGGAGCTGTTTTTT.

The chain recombines TRBV11-2 with TRBJ2-7; 7 bases are a match to TRBD2. The CDR3 runs 14 residues. CDR1 is SGHAT and CDR2 is FQNNGV in the germline V gene. The ends lost 3 bases at V and 5 bases at J; junction bases unmatched: 7. CDR3 sequence (DNA): TGTGCCAGCAGCTTTTTGCGGGAGAGAAACGAGCAGTACTTC. Amino acids: CASSFLRERNEQYF.

This chain's CDR3 is CASSLGGVYYEQYF. In nucleotides, the CDR3 is TGTGCCAGCAGCTTAGGCGGGGTTTACTACGAGCAGTACTTC. V is TRBV7-2 and J is TRBJ2-7; a weak D match, TRBD2 (6 bases). V dropped 1 base and J dropped 3 bases, with 10 bases sitting between them. The germline CDR1 and CDR2 sequences are SGHTA and FQGNSA. This CDR3 is built from 14 residues.

V and J are TRBV11-2 and TRBJ1-1, with D possibly being TRBD1 (5 bases). V lost 2 bases to trimming and J lost 0 bases, with 10 bases between them. The CDR3 runs 15 residues. Germline values: CDR1 SGHAT, CDR2 FQNNGV. CDR3 amino acids: CASSLPRVMNTEAFF. The DNA for the CDR3 is TGTGCCAGCAGCTTACCCAGGGTGATGAACACTGAAGCTTTCTTT.

V and J are TRBV6-1 and TRBJ2-6; D is unclear. The V end lost 8 bases, the J end lost 1 base, and 0 bases lay between the germline ends. Germline lookup yields CDR1 MNHNS and CDR2 SASEGT. The CDR3 runs 11 residues. The CDR3 reads CASSGANVLTF. The CDR3 DNA follows: TGTGCCAGCTCTGGGGCCAACGTCCTGACTTTC.

CDR3 sequence (DNA): TGTGCCAGCAGTGAATCGAGGACAGGCGAGGGGGCTTTCTTT. It codes for CASSESRTGEGAFF. This sequence joins TRBV25-1 and TRBJ1-1; 7 positions agree with TRBD1. The ends lost 1 base at V and 11 bases at J; junction bases unmatched: 10. CDR3 length: 14 amino acids. Germline CDR1 MGHDK, CDR2 SYGVNS.

The V and J genes are TRBV7-8 and TRBJ2-2, with unresolved D. Germline V gives CDR1 SGHVS, CDR2 FQNEAQ. This CDR3 comprises 13 residues. Trimming left V 1 base short and J 7 bases short, with 7 bases between. Here the CDR3 DNA reads TGTGCCAGCAGCTTAGGGAAGGGCGGGGAGCTGTTTTTT. Protein: CASSLGKGGELFF.

J is TRBJ2-7 and V is TRBV28, with 7 nucleotides matching TRBD1. V was clipped by 3 bases and J by 7 bases; unmatched bases: 9. The CDR3 contains 14 residues. Germline values: CDR1 MDHEN, CDR2 SYDVKM. DNA of the CDR3: TGTGCCAGCAGTTTTCGACAGGGTGTCAGAGAGCAGTACTTC. Protein: CASSFRQGVREQYF.

CDR3 protein: CASSILADQETQYF. CDR3 bases: TGCGCCAGCAGCATACTAGCGGACCAAGAGACCCAGTACTTC. This sequence joins TRBV5-1 and TRBJ2-5; 8 bases map to TRBD2. Germline loops: CDR1 SGHRS, CDR2 YFSETQ. The CDR3 is 14 residues long. With V trimmed by 4 bases and J by 0 bases, 2 bases remained unmatched. Using reference TRBV5-1 and TRBJ2-5 for the parts outside the CDR3, the full variable domain is KAGVTQTPRYLIKTRGQQVTLSCSPISGHRSVSWYQQTPGQGLQFLFEYFSETQRNKGNFPGRFSGRQFSNSRSEMNVSTLELGDSALYLCASSILADQETQYFGPGTRLLVL.

Worth noting for this clone: The sample contains more than one DNA sequence encoding this CDR3. The chain couples TRBV15 to TRBJ2-7; D call uncertain. The CDR3 totals 14 residues. Between the trimmed V and J ends, which lost 0 bases and 3 bases, there was a span of 9 bases. Per the germline V gene, CDR1 is LNHNV and CDR2 is YYDKDF (reference sequence). CDR3 DNA: TGTGCCACCAGCAGAGATGGCGGCGGCTACGAGCAGTACTTC. Its translation: CATSRDGGGYEQYF.

The chain employs TRBV28 and TRBJ2-7; no clear D. CDR1 is MDHEN and CDR2 is SYDVKM in the germline V gene. The CDR3 has 13 amino acids. Between the trimmed V and J ends, which lost 7 bases and 4 bases, there was a span of 14 bases. This chain's CDR3 is CASTWTENYEQYF. The CDR3, as DNA: TGTGCCAGCACTTGGACCGAGAATTACGAGCAGTACTTC.

The CDR3 protein is CASSQTRGTKYEQYF. In DNA, the CDR3 is TGCGCCAGCAGCCAGACCCGGGGGACTAAATACGAGCAGTACTTC. The J gene is TRBJ2-7, the V gene TRBV4-1; TRBD2 agrees at 7 bases. The junction had 9 bases not matched to a gene; V was cut back by 3 bases and J by 4 bases. The CDR3 spans 15 residues. Germline lookup yields CDR1 MGHRA and CDR2 YSYEKL.

The rearrangement links TRBV2 to TRBJ2-1; TRBD2 agrees at 7 bases. J was trimmed by 7 bases and V by 1 base; bases with no gene match: 7. This CDR3 comprises 15 residues. CDR1 SNHLY and CDR2 FYNNEI come from the germline V gene. CDR3 sequence reads: CASSEGATSRNEQFF. DNA for the CDR3: TGTGCCAGCAGTGAAGGTGCGACTAGCAGGAATGAGCAGTTCTTC.